This T cell receptor (beta chain) was sequenced for a study of shared clonotypes between healthy human individuals (dated by TCRdb to the early 2020s). In terms of the full investigation: A couple of women and a few men aged 18 to 49 years were included in the cohort. For each donor, three plates each were used for CD4 naive and CD4 memory, two plates were used for CD8 naive, and one plate was used for CD8 memory. Libraries were prepared and TCR repertoires were sequenced by different laboratories using diverse techniques, in order to increase sequencing depth and limit assay-specific biases. Blood TCR repertoires of about five healthy adults were deeply sequenced to estimate repertoire size and the extent of clonotype sharing between individuals. Per donor, leukapheresis produced somewhere between about 0.85 and 9.5 billion PBMCs.

The full study reports these points: Approximately 5% of naive CD4, around 3.5% of naive CD8, about 2.1% of memory CD4, and about 0.4% of memory CD8 clonotypes were shared across several donors. Only blood was sampled, and tissue TCR repertoires likely differ from those in blood. Because the study included only a small number of donors, the genetic and exposure-history diversity represented was limited. Pairwise subsampling led to the expectation that sequencing depth would affect the degree of clonotype sharing among donors. Naive subsets generally had larger estimated clonotype richness than memory subsets. Even with the large sequencing depth, rarefaction of the sorted-subset datasets indicated that sequencing was incomplete. Clonotypes shared by all four sorted-subset donors showed higher generation probabilities than non-shared clonotypes.

As to this clone: This receptor's antigen is unknown. Within one base of it there is no much larger clone, and no base qualities were kept.

Donors were healthy HIV-negative adults with no recently reported acute infections or vaccinations. All donors were Caucasian adults living in Nashville, Tennessee, USA. CD4+ T cells were enriched by magnetic negative selection, after which naive cells were positively selected on CD45RA and the negative fraction was taken as the memory subset. Blood was collected by leukapheresis, and PBMCs were isolated by Ficoll-Histopaque density gradient centrifugation and then cryopreserved in liquid nitrogen vapor phase. Purity and quantity of every magnetically sorted T cell population were checked by analytical flow cytometry. Genomic DNA was isolated from each sorted fraction and quantified by UV absorbance on a Nanodrop 2000c. V and J are truncated by 4 bases and 10 bases respectively, leaving an intervening sequence of 9 bases. The CDR3 spans 12 residues, from the cysteine through the phenylalanine. The DNA shown is the 36-base CDR3, in frame from base 1. Via the germline V gene, CDR1 is SGDLS and CDR2 YYNGEE.

TCR CDR3 regions were amplified from genomic DNA by multiplex PCR using the deep immunoSEQ assay. For each cell subset, the extracted genomic DNA was distributed evenly across all wells of several immunoSEQ 96-well plates, and each plate served as one replicate. For sorted subsets, around 200 ng genomic DNA, equal to some 28,000 T cell genomes, was loaded into each replicate PCR. The purified libraries were quantified using a Qubit 3.0 fluorometer, sized with a Bioanalyzer 2100, and then quantified again using the KAPA Library Quantification kit. A separate single-read 150-cycle Illumina NextSeq 550 flow cell was used to sequence each immunoSEQ 96-well plate. The published analysis was carried out like this. The immunoSEQ output contained only junctional sequences without quality scores, so filtering could not match that applied to full-length reads. Sequences were annotated with PyIR, a Python wrapper for IgBLAST v1.9, and V/J genes and CDR3 were assigned using IMGT germline references. Reads with weak V/J assignments (E-value above 1e-6), missing CDR3, stop codons, out-of-frame junctions, or ambiguous translated residues were removed. V3J clonotypes were defined as sequences sharing the same inferred V gene, J gene, and CDR3 amino acid sequence. Percentage overlap between repertoires was calculated by dividing the number of shared unique clonotypes by the size of the smaller repertoire. Repertoire richness was assessed with RTK rarefaction, the Chao1 estimator, and Recon v2.1 estimates of unobserved clonotypes. Generation probabilities were computed with OLGA for all TCRbeta clonotypes obtained by the gDNA method from four donors. TCRdb provides this immuneACCESS table in a form limited to in-frame rearrangements. Some clones are lacking; in checked studies, under half of them reflect an unresolved V gene, and why the rest are absent is not known. V, J and clone size are taken as reported in that table, and D and trimming were inferred from the DNA itself. Across this sample there are 950,000 to 1,300,000 clones, with roughly 70% seen only once. The ten largest make up roughly 1.5% of the sample.

Sequenced: memory CD4+ T cells sorted from blood. What the cell subset or site label conveys for this sample: CD45RA-negative fraction. The rearrangement joined TRBV9 to TRBJ1-6; the D segment could be TRBD1, given 5 matching bases. The origin of this receptor is a man between 18 and 29 years old in good health. The CDR3 has the sequence CASSPQGSPLHF. The bases read TGTGCCAGCAGCCCCCAGGGATCACCCCTCCACTTT.